This TCR beta chain was observed in a study of T cells after posttransplantation cyclophosphamide (dated by TCRdb to 2016 to 2017). At the level of the whole study: Using TRB sequencing, the study followed how the T cell repertoire rebuilt after myeloablative bone marrow transplantation with posttransplantation cyclophosphamide given as GVHD prophylaxis. Antigen receptor sequencing was done on samples from around 32 PTCy-treated patients and from roughly 15 related bone marrow donors of those patients. Blood from every one of the roughly 33 PTCy patients who had 1-year posttransplant specimens underwent TRB sequencing. In 3 patients, TRB sequencing was also performed on up to about 3 more blood samples taken 2 to 5.2 years after transplant, and in several patients, pretransplant blood was also TRB-sequenced. Because TRA and TRB clonality were tightly correlated in roughly 10 samples, subsequent TCR analyses were focused on TRB only. Public TRB sequences were searched against a database of over 3,000 sequences associated with responses to pathogens, tumor antigens, self-antigens and alloantigens.

Broader findings and caveats from the paper: The TRB repertoires of T cells infiltrating skin or GI tract showed only limited overlap with the TRB repertoires of T cells in blood. Across about 40 patients, TRB clonality was highly associated with recipient CMV seropositivity and CMV reactivation, and PTCy diversity was similar to diversity in CNI/methotrexate controls. Donor-recipient similarity was low at 1-2 months but rose over the first year, and later blood repertoires were often dominated by donor CD8+ memory clones.

Details on this clone: Its antigen is unknown. Base qualities were left out, and no much larger clone turns up one base away.

Viable CD3+CD4+ or CD3+CD8+ cells that were CCR7+CD45RA+CD45RO-CD95-CD27+CD28+ were classified as naive T cells. On the day of marrow donation, related bone marrow donors gave peripheral blood samples. Mononuclear cells from peripheral blood and bone marrow were separated by Ficoll-Hypaque density centrifugation and then cryopreserved. FACS on a FACSAria II was used to sort CD4+ and CD8+ T cells, including the naive and memory subsets. TRB sequencing was run on genomic DNA with either the immunoSEQ assay at survey resolution or the hsTCRB kit. From the authors' description of their analysis: Initial read processing used immunoSEQ software, and repertoire analyses used the LymphoSeq R package. For each TRB dataset, clonality was calculated as 1 minus normalized Shannon entropy, and the Gini coefficient was computed as well. To infer phenotypes in unsorted samples, TRB sequences from sorted subsets of the recipient or donor were mapped onto unsorted samples from the same recipient. TCRdb provides this immuneACCESS table in a form limited to in-frame rearrangements. Some clones are lacking; in checked studies, under half of them reflect an unresolved V gene, and why the rest are absent is not known. Clonal size and the V and J genes are those of that table, whereas D and trimming came from the DNA. Counted in this sample were around 31,000 clones; 75% to 95% of them appeared once. The ten largest clones represent about 0.1% of the sample.

Reading the germline V gene gives CDR1 MNHEY and CDR2 SVGAGI. The CDR3 runs 13 amino acids, cysteine and phenylalanine included. The sequence is cut down to CDR3 DNA, 39 bases in frame from base 1. The trim is 1 base for V and 3 bases for J, with a gap of 4 bases between the germline ends. What was sequenced was naive CD4+ T cells sorted from blood. This receptor was taken from a man under 40 in good health and a related stem cell transplant donor. In this chain, TRBV6-5 is recombined with TRBJ1-5; a confident D gene designation cannot be given. For the CDR3, the sequence is CASSYLSNQPQHF. The sequenced DNA: TGTGCCAGCAGTTACTTATCCAATCAGCCCCAGCATTTT.